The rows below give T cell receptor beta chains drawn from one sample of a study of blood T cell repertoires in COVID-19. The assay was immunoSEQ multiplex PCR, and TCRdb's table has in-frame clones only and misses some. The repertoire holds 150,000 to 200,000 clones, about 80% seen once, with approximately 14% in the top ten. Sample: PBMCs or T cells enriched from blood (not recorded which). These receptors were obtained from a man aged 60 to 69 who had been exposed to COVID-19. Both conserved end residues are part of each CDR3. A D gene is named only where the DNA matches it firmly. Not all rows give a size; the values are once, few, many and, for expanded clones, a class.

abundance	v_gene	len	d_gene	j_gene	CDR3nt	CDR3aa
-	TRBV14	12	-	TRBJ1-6	TGTGCCAGCAGCCAAGATCCCAGCGTCCTCCACTTT	CASSQDPSVLHF
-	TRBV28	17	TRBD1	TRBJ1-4	TGTGCCAGCAGTTTAGGGGCCTCACAGGGGCGTTGGGAAAAACTGTTTTTT	CASSLGASQGRWEKLFF
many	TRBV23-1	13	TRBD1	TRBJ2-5	TGCGCCACCTCCAGGGACAGAGAAGAGACCCAGTACTTC	CATSRDREETQYF
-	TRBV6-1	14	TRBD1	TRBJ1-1	TGTGCCAGCAGTGAATGGACAGGATGGACTGAAGCTTTCTTT	CASSEWTGWTEAFF
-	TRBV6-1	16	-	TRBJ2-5	TGTGCCAGCAGGGAAGGGCGACGGGACTTCCAAGAGACCCAGTACTTC	CASREGRRDFQETQYF
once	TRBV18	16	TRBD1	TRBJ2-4	TGTGCCAGCTCACCAGGTTTGGACAGGTTCAAAAACATTCAGTACTTC	CASSPGLDRFKNIQYF
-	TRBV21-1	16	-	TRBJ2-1	TGTGCCAGCAGCAAAGGAGTCGCGGGACTCTACAATGAGCAGTTCTTC	CASSKGVAGLYNEQFF
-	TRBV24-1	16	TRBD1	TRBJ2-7	TGTGCCACCAGTGATTCTAGACAGGGGCTACCCTACGAGCAGTACTTC	CATSDSRQGLPYEQYF
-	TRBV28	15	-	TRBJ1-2	TGTGCCAGCAGTCCCTGGACAGCCTCTGGTTTAGGCTACACCTTC	CASSPWTASGLGYTF
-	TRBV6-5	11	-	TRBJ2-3	TGTGCCAGCAGGACAGGAGCAACGCAGTATTTT	CASRTGATQYF
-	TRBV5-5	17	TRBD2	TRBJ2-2	TGTGCCAGCAGCTTGGTCCTAGCGGGAGGGCCCAACGGGGAGCTGTTTTTT	CASSLVLAGGPNGELFF
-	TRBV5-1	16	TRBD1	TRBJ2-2	TGCGCCAGCAGCCTGACAGGGAGTCCCTCCTCCGGGGAGCTGTTTTTT	CASSLTGSPSSGELFF
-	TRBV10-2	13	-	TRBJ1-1	TGCGCCAGCAGTGAGTCGTGGGCTACTGAAGCTTTCTTT	CASSESWATEAFF
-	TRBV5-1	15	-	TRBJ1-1	TGCGCCAGCAGCCGATCTGGACAAATCAACACTGAAGCTTTCTTT	CASSRSGQINTEAFF
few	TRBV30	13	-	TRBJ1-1	TGTGCCTGGAGCGCAGGGGTATCCACTGAAGCTTTCTTT	CAWSAGVSTEAFF
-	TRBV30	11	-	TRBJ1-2	TGTGCCTGGACGAACTTCTATGGCTACACCTTC	CAWTNFYGYTF
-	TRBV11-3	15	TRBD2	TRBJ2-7	TGTGCCAGCACCGGGGTGCGGGGGGTGATTTACGAGCAGTACTTC	CASTGVRGVIYEQYF
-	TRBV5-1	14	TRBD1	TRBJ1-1	TGCGCCAGCAGCTCCGAGACAGGGGGTACTGAAGCTTTCTTT	CASSSETGGTEAFF
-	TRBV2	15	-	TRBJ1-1	TGTGCCAGCAGTGAAGCTTGGGGGCGAGGAACTGAAGCTTTCTTT	CASSEAWGRGTEAFF
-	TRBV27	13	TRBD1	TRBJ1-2	TGTGCCAGTCGGGGACAGAACCTCTATGGCTACACCTTC	CASRGQNLYGYTF
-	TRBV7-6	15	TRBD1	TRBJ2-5	TGTGCCAGCAGCGCCGGACAGGGGAAGAAAGAGACCCAGTACTTC	CASSAGQGKKETQYF
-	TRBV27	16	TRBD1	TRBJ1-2	TGTGCCAGCAGTCTATCCCAGGGACAGGGGGCGCGTGGCTACACCTTC	CASSLSQGQGARGYTF
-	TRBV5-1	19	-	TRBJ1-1	TGCGCCAGCAGCTTGGCCCACGGGGGGGCTTCCCGAATGAACACTGAAGCTTTCTTT	CASSLAHGGASRMNTEAFF
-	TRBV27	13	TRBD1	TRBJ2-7	TGTGCCAGCAGTTGGACAGGGCCCTACGAGCAGTACTTC	CASSWTGPYEQYF
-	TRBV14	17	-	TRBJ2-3	TGTGCCAGCAGCCAAGAGATGCCAGAACTACGCACAGATACGCAGTATTTT	CASSQEMPELRTDTQYF
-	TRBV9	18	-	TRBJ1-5	TGTGCCAGCAGCGTGGAACCGTGGGGGGGCCCGAGCAATCAGCCCCAGCATTTT	CASSVEPWGGPSNQPQHF
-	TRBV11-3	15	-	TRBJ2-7	TGTGCCAGCAGCCTAGTAGTGGCAGGAACGAGCGAGCAGTACTTC	CASSLVVAGTSEQYF
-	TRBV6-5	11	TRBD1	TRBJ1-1	TGTGCCACCTACAGGGGGAGGGAAGCTTTCTTT	CATYRGREAFF
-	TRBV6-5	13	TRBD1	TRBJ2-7	TGTGCCAGCAGGAAACAGGGGGCCTACGAGCAGTACTTC	CASRKQGAYEQYF
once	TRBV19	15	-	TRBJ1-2	TGTGCCAGTAGTAAGGGCCCGGGACAATCTGACGGCTACACCTTC	CASSKGPGQSDGYTF
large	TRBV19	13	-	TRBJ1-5	TGTGCCAGTAGTGCCCAGGGGAATCAGCCCCAGCATTTT	CASSAQGNQPQHF